Below are 13 T cell receptor beta chains sequenced from a single sample in a study of blood T cell repertoires in COVID-19. The protocol was immunoSEQ multiplex PCR, while the TCRdb copy is restricted to in-frame clones and leaves out a portion. The top ten clones hold around 1.7% of a sample with around 280,000 clones, about 90% of them seen once. Sequencing was done on a sample of PBMCs or T cells enriched from blood (not recorded which). All receptors derive from a woman younger than 30 with acute COVID-19.

The chain combines TRBV6-5 with TRBJ1-2; 9 bases fit TRBD1. Germline loops: CDR1 MNHEY, CDR2 SVGAGI. The length of the CDR3 is 15 residues. V shed 5 bases and J 3 bases; nucleotides not matched to a gene: 7. The CDR3 region has the DNA TGTGCCAGCAGTAAACAGGGGGCCATCCACTATGGCTACACCTTC. Residues: CASSKQGAIHYGYTF.

The V and J genes are TRBV29-1 and TRBJ1-2; no firm D call. Germline CDR1 SQVTM, CDR2 ANQGSEA. The CDR3 length is 13 residues. V lost 1 base and J lost 8, with 14 bases in between. CDR3 in DNA: TGCAGCGTTGAAGTTACGGGATCGGGGGGCTACACCTTC. Translation gives CSVEVTGSGGYTF.

The J gene is TRBJ2-3, the V gene TRBV28, with TRBD2 matching 7 bases. Trimming took 7 bases from V and 4 from J; bases not matched to a gene: 8. CDR3 length: 14 residues. Germline V gives CDR1 MDHEN, CDR2 SYDVKM. The DNA for the CDR3 is TGTGCCAGCAAGAACCAGGGAGGGGCAGATACGCAGTATTTT. Its protein product is CASKNQGGADTQYF.

The chain uses TRBV3-1 (or the pseudogene TRBV3-2) and TRBJ2-1; tentative D call: TRBD1 (7 bases). Germline loops: CDR1 LGHDT, CDR2 YNNKEL (reference sequence). This CDR3 has 15 amino acids. V dropped 2 bases and J dropped 16 bases, with 24 bases sitting between them. CDR3 DNA: TGTGCCAGCAGCCAATCGGCGGGGCGACAGGGCGGGTCATTCTTC. Protein product: CASSQSAGRQGGSFF.

V is TRBV28 and J is TRBJ2-7, with TRBD2 matching over 11 bases. V lost 8 bases and J lost 7; bases outside the gene matches: 10. There are 14 residues in the CDR3. CDR1 MDHEN and CDR2 SYDVKM come from the germline V gene. CDR3 sequence reads: CASGLAGGTQEQYF. In DNA form, the CDR3 reads TGTGCCAGCGGATTAGCGGGAGGGACCCAGGAGCAGTACTTC.

The genes are TRBV19 and TRBJ1-1, with D maybe TRBD1 (5 bases). The V end was cut by 6 bases, the J end by 3 bases, with 11 bases between. Germline V lookup: CDR1 LNHDA, CDR2 SQIVND (reference sequence). The CDR3 extends over 13 amino acids. Here the CDR3 DNA reads TGTGCCAGTAGCCTGACAGTATACACTGAAGCTTTCTTT. Translating gives CASSLTVYTEAFF.

J is TRBJ2-1 and V is TRBV27, with D possibly being TRBD2 (6 bases). CDR1 MNHEY and CDR2 SMNVEV come from the germline V gene (reference sequence). Between the trimmed V and J ends, which lost 8 bases and 0 bases, there was a span of 17 bases. The CDR3 covers 16 residues. CDR3 sequence reads: CASSYAGPGSYNEQFF. CDR3 DNA sequence: TGTGCCAGCTCCTACGCGGGACCGGGCTCCTACAATGAGCAGTTCTTC.

The chain uses TRBV11-2 and TRBJ2-7, with no clear D. Germline V CDR1 and CDR2: SGHAT, FQNNGV. CDR3 length: 12 amino acids. Between the trimmed V and J ends, which lost 5 bases and 0 bases, there was a span of 5 bases. DNA of the CDR3: TGTGCCAGCAGCCCTAACTCCTACGAGCAGTACTTC. Its translation: CASSPNSYEQYF.

This clone was observed a few times. This sequence joins TRBV28 and TRBJ1-2; no definite D call. Germline V lookup: CDR1 MDHEN, CDR2 SYDVKM. The CDR3 consists of 12 residues. V shed 6 bases and J shed 8 bases, with 13 bases lying between them. The CDR3 coding sequence is TGTGCCAGCAGGAGCGGGGTGAGAGGCTACACCTTC. This translates into CASRSGVRGYTF.

The chain employs TRBV7-9 and TRBJ2-7; weak D call: TRBD2 (8 bases). Germline CDR1 is SEHNR and CDR2 is FQNEAQ (reference sequence). CDR3 length equals 15 residues. Trimming took off 5 bases at V and 4 bases at J, with 18 bases between the two ends. The CDR3 DNA reads as TGTGCCAGCAGCACCCCGACAGGGACTAGGTACGAGCAGTACTTC. It translates to CASSTPTGTRYEQYF.

J is TRBJ2-3 and V is TRBV4-3; 10 bases line up with TRBD2. The CDR3 length is 17 residues. Germline CDR1 LGHNA, CDR2 YSLEER. The junction had 7 bases not matched to a gene; V was cut back by 0 bases and J by 4 bases. The DNA of the CDR3 is TGCGCCAGCAGCCAAGACAGGGCTAGCGGGGGTTCAGATACGCAGTATTTT. Translated, it gives CASSQDRASGGSDTQYF.

V and J are TRBV19 and TRBJ2-3; TRBD2 matches 10 bases. Germline V gene sequence: CDR1 LNHDA, CDR2 SQIVND (reference sequence). The V and J ends lost 6 bases and 2 bases, in that order; junction bases with no gene match: 2. The CDR3 has 14 residues. The CDR3 loop is CASRLAGDTDTQYF. Written as DNA, the CDR3 is TGTGCCAGTAGGCTAGCGGGAGACACAGATACGCAGTATTTT.

The rearrangement links TRBV27 to TRBJ1-1; 7 bases line up with TRBD1. Unmatched junction bases numbered 9, after V lost 5 bases and J lost 6 bases. The CDR3 sequence is 14 residues long. CDR1 is MNHEY, CDR2 SMNVEV, per germline (reference sequence). The CDR3 region is CASSTQTGSAEAFF. CDR3 in DNA: TGTGCCAGCAGTACCCAGACAGGGTCGGCTGAAGCTTTCTTT.